This TCR beta chain appears in the sequencing data of a study of cytomegalovirus exposure and HLA in healthy donors. The PCR was carried out with 60 Vbeta primers and 13 Jbeta primers. Authors' processing steps: Later reanalysis found around 84 million unique TCR beta chains, some 10 million of them shared. Some clones are missing from TCRdb's copy, which holds only in-frame ones; the method was immunoSEQ multiplex PCR. V and J calls and clone size are given by that table; D and trimming were obtained from the DNA. Seen here are more than 85,000 clones, more than 70% observed once, and the top ten hold roughly 9.6%. About this clone: Its antigen is as yet unknown.

Findings and limits, study-wide: Donors were assumed by presence/absence analyses to have roughly uniform sequencing depth. Cytomegalovirus association was listed for 164 TCR beta chains. About 87% or about 30% of the time was how often most TCR beta V segments were productive, according to an earlier analysis.

The germline V gene has CDR1 MNHEY and CDR2 SVGAGI. CDR3 length: 15 residues. J lost 6 bases, V lost 5 bases, and 9 bases had no gene match. The source of this sequence is a male donor in good health and CMV-seropositive. Sequences were obtained from PBMCs. The chain has TRBV6-5 and TRBJ1-2; 10 nucleotides match TRBD1. In nucleotides, the CDR3 is TGTGCCAGCAGTCCGGACAGGGGGAACGCGGATGGCTACACCTTC. The encoded protein is CASSPDRGNADGYTF.